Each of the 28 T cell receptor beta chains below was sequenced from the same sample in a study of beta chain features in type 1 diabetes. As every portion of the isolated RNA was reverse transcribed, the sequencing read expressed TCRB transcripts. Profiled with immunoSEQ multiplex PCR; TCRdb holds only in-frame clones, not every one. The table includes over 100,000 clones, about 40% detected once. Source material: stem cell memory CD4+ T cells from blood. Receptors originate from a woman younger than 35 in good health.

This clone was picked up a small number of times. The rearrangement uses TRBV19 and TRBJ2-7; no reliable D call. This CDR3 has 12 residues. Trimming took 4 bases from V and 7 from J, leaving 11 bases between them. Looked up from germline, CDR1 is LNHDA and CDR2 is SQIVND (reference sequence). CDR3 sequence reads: CASSTPWQEQYF. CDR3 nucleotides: TGTGCCAGTAGTACCCCTTGGCAAGAGCAGTACTTC.

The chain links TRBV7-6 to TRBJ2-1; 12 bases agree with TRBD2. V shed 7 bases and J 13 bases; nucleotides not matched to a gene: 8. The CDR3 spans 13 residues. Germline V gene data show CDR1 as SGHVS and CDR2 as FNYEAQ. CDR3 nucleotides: TGTGCCAGCATTCCCCTAGCGGGAGGGCTCCAGTTCTTC. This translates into CASIPLAGGLQFF.

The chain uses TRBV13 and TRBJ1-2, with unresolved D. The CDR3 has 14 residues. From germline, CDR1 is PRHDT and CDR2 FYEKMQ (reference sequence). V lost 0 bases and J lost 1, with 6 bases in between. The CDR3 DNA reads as TGTGCCAGCAGCTTAGGGACGGGTAACTATGGCTACACCTTC. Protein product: CASSLGTGNYGYTF. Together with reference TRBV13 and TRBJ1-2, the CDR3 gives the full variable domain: AAGVIQSPRHLIKEKRETATLKCYPIPRHDTVYWYQQGPGQDPQFLISFYEKMQSDKGSIPDRFSAQQFSDYHSELNMSSLELGDSALYFCASSLGTGNYGYTFGSGTRLTVV.

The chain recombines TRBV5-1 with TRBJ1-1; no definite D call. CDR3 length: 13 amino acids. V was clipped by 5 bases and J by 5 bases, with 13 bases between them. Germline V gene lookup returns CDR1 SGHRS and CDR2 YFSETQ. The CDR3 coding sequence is TGCGCCAGCAGGGGTTATGCGGGGACTGAAGCTTTCTTT. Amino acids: CASRGYAGTEAFF.

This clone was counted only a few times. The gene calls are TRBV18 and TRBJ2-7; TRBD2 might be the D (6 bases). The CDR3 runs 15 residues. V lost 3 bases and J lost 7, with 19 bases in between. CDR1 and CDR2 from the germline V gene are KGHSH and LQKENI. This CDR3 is CASSPPGLLRGEQYF. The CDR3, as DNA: TGTGCCAGCTCACCTCCGGGACTCTTGAGGGGAGAGCAGTACTTC.

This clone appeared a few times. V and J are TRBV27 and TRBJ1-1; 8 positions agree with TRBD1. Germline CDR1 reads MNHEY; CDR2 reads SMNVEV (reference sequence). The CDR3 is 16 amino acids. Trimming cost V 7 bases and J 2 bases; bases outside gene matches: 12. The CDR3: CASTLLGTGLNTEAFF. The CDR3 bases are TGTGCCAGCACACTCCTCGGGACAGGTCTCAACACTGAAGCTTTCTTT.

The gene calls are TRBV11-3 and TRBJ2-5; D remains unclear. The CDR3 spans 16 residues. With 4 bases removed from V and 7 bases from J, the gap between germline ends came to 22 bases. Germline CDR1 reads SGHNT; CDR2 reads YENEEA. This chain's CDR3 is CASSSRRGPKEGTQYF. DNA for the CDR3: TGTGCCAGCAGCTCACGCCGAGGCCCTAAAGAAGGGACCCAGTACTTC.

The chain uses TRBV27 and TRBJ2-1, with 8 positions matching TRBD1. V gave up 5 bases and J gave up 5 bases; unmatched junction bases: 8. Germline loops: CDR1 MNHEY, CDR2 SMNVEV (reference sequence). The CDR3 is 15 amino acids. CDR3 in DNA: TGTGCCAGCAGTCCCCGTCGGACAGGGAACAATGAGCAGTTCTTC. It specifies CASSPRRTGNNEQFF.

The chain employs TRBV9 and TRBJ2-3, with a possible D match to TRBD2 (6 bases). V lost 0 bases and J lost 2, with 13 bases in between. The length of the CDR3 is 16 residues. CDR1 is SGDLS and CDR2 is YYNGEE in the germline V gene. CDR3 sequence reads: CASSVGNSGYTDTQYF. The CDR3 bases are TGTGCCAGCAGCGTAGGGAATAGCGGCTACACAGATACGCAGTATTTT.

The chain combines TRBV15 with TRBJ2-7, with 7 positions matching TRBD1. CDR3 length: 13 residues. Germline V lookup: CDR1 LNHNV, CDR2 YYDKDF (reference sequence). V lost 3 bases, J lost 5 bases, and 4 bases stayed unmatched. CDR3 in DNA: TGTGCCACCAGCAGGCAGGGGGTCCACGAGCAGTACTTC. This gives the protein CATSRQGVHEQYF.

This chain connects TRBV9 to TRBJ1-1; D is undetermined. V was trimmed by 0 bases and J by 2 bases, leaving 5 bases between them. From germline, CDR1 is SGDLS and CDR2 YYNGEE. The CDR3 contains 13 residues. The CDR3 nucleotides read TGTGCCAGCAGCGTAGACATTAACACTGAAGCTTTCTTT. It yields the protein CASSVDINTEAFF.

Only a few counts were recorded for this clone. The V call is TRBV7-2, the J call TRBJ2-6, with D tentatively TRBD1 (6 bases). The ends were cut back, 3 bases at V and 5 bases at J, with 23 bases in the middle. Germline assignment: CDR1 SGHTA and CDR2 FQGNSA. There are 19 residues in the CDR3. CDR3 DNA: TGTGCCAGCAGCTTTGGGGACCGGGACAATCCATCTCGGGCCAACGTCCTGACTTTC. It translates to CASSFGDRDNPSRANVLTF. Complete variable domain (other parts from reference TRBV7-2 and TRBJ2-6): GAGVSQSPSNKVTEKGKDVELRCDPISGHTALYWYRQSLGQGLEFLIYFQGNSAPDKSGLPSDRFSAERTGGSVSTLTIQRTQQEDSAVYLCASSFGDRDNPSRANVLTFGAGSRLTVL.

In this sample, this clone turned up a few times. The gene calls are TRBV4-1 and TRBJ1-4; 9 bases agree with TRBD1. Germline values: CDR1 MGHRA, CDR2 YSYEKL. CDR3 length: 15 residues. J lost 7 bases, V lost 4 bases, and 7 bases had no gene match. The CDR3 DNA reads TGCGCCAGCAGCCCATTAGGACAGGGGCCTGAAAAACTGTTTTTT. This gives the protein CASSPLGQGPEKLFF.

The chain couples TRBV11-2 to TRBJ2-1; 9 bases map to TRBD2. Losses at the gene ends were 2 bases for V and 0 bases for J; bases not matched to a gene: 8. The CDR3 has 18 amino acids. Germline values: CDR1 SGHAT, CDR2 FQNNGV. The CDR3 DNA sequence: TGTGCCAGCAGCTTAAGGGCGGGAGGGACAAGCTCCTACAATGAGCAGTTCTTC. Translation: CASSLRAGGTSSYNEQFF.

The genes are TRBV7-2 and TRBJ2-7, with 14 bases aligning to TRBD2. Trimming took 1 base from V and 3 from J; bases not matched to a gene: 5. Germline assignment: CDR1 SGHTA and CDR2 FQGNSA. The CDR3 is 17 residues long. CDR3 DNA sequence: TGTGCCAGCAGCTTAGGGGGACTAGCGGGAGCAATCTACGAGCAGTACTTC. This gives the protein CASSLGGLAGAIYEQYF.

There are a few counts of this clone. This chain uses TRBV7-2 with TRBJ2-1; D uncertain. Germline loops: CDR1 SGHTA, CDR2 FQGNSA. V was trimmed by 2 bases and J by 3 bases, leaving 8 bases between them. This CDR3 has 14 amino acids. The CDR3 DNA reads TGTGCCAGCAGCTTACTAGTAAGCTACAATGAGCAGTTCTTC. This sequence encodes CASSLLVSYNEQFF.

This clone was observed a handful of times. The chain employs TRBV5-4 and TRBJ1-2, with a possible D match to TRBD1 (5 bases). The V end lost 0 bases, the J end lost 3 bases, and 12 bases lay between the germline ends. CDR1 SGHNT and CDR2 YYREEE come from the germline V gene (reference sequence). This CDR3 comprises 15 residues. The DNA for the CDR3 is TGTGCCAGCAGCTTGGAATGGGGCAGAGACTATGGCTACACCTTC. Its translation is CASSLEWGRDYGYTF.

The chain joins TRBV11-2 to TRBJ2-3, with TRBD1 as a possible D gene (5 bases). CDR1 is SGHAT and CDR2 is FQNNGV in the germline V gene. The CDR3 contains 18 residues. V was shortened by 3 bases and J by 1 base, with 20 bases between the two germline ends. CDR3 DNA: TGTGCCAGCAGCTTCCACCCCCTGCAGGGTAGGGGCACAGATACGCAGTATTTT. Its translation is CASSFHPLQGRGTDTQYF.

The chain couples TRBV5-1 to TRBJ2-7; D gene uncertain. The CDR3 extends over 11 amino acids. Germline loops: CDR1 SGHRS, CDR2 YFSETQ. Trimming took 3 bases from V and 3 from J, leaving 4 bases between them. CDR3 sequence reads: CASSSLYEQYF. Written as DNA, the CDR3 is TGCGCCAGCAGCTCTCTCTACGAGCAGTACTTC.

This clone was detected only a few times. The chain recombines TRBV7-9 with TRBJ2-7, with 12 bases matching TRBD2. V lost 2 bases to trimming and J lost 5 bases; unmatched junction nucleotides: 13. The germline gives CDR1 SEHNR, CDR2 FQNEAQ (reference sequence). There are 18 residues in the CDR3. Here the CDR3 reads CASSLSHTSGRLLDEQYF. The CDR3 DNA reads TGTGCCAGCAGCTTATCCCATACTAGCGGGAGGCTCCTTGACGAGCAGTACTTC.

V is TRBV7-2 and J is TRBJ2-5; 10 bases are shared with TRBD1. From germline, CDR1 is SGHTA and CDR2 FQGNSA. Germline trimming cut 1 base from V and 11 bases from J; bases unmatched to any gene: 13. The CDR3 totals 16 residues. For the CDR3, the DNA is TGTGCCAGCAGCTTAGGTCGCCGGGACAGGGGTGGTGAGCAGTACTTC. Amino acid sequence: CASSLGRRDRGGEQYF.

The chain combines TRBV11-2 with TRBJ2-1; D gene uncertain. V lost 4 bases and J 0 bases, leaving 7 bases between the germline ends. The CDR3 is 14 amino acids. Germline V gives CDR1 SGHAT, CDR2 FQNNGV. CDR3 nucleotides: TGTGCCAGCAGCTCAGGATACTCCTACAATGAGCAGTTCTTC. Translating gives CASSSGYSYNEQFF.

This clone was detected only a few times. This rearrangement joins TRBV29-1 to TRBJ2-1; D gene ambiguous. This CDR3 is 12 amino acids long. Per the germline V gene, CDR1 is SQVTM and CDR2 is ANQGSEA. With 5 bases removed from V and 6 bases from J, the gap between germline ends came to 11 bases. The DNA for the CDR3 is TGCAGCGTTTATGCGGCATCCAATGAGCAGTTCTTC. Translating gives CSVYAASNEQFF.

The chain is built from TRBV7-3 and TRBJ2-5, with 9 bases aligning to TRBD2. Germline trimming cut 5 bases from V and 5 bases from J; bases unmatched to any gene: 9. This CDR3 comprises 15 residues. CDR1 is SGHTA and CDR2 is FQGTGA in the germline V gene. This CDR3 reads CASSPMAGGPETQYF. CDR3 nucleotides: TGTGCCAGCAGCCCGATGGCGGGAGGGCCGGAGACCCAGTACTTC.

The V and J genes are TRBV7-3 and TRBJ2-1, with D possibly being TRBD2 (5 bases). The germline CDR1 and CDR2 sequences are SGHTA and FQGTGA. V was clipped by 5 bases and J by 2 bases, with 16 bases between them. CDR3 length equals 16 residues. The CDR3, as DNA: TGTGCCAGCAGCCCCCTGGCTGTGCGGGCCTACAATGAGCAGTTCTTC. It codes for CASSPLAVRAYNEQFF.

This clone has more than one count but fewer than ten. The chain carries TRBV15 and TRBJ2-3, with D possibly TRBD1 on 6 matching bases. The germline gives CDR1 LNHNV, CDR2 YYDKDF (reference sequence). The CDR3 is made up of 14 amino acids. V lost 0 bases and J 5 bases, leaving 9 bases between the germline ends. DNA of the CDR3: TGTGCCACCAGCAGAGATCAGGGGTTAGATACGCAGTATTTT. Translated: CATSRDQGLDTQYF.

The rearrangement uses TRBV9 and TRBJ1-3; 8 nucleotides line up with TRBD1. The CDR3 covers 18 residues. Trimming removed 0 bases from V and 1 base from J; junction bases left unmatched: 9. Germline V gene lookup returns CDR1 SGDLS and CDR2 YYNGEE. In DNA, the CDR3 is TGTGCCAGCAGCGTAGAGGCGTCAGGGGGCGCTTCTGGAAACACCATATATTTT. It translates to CASSVEASGGASGNTIYF.

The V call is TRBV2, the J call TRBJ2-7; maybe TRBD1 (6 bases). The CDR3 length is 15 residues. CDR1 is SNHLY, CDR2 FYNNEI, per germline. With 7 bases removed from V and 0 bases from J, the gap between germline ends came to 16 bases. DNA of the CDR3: TGTGCCAGCATTGTGACACAGGGAAGCTCCTACGAGCAGTACTTC. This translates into CASIVTQGSSYEQYF.